This is a list of T cell receptor beta chains from one sample in a study of cytomegalovirus exposure and HLA in healthy donors. Sequencing was performed with immunoSEQ multiplex PCR; in TCRdb, only in-frame clones are kept and a portion is missing. Of about 240,000 clones listed, around nine tenths are singletons. Sample: PBMCs. These receptors were taken from a man younger than 35 in good health and CMV-seronegative. CDR3s include the opening cysteine and the closing phenylalanine or tryptophan. The order of the fields is CDR3 protein, D gene, J gene, clone size, V gene. The D gene is left open where the match is weak. Clone sizes are given selectively: once, few, many, or a class where the clone is expanded.

cdr3_aa: CASRGQGFTYEQYF; d_call: TRBD1; j_call: TRBJ2-7; clone_size: once; v_call: TRBV6-6
cdr3_aa: CATWTENTEAFF; d_call: NA; j_call: TRBJ1-1; clone_size: NA; v_call: TRBV7-9
cdr3_aa: CASSVRLVGETQYF; d_call: NA; j_call: TRBJ2-5; clone_size: few; v_call: TRBV11-3
cdr3_aa: CASSTGHHNSPLHF; d_call: NA; j_call: TRBJ1-6; clone_size: once; v_call: TRBV10-2
cdr3_aa: CASRPTQGKLFF; d_call: NA; j_call: TRBJ1-4; clone_size: NA; v_call: TRBV28
cdr3_aa: CASSVAAGGHREQFF; d_call: TRBD2; j_call: TRBJ2-1; clone_size: NA; v_call: TRBV9
cdr3_aa: CASFSGTADYGYTF; d_call: NA; j_call: TRBJ1-2; clone_size: once; v_call: TRBV28
cdr3_aa: CASSGTALLQETQYF; d_call: TRBD1; j_call: TRBJ2-5; clone_size: NA; v_call: TRBV2
cdr3_aa: CASSEPWWGQGAKPQHF; d_call: TRBD1; j_call: TRBJ1-5; clone_size: NA; v_call: TRBV2
cdr3_aa: CASSEDDSPRHF; d_call: NA; j_call: TRBJ2-7; clone_size: NA; v_call: TRBV9
cdr3_aa: CASTRDRGTQPQHF; d_call: TRBD1; j_call: TRBJ1-5; clone_size: once; v_call: TRBV19
cdr3_aa: CAIGLGEANTGELFF; d_call: NA; j_call: TRBJ2-2; clone_size: NA; v_call: TRBV10-3
cdr3_aa: CASSLGGQGQPQHF; d_call: NA; j_call: TRBJ1-5; clone_size: NA; v_call: TRBV5-1
cdr3_aa: CAWGDGRQTQYF; d_call: NA; j_call: TRBJ2-5; clone_size: NA; v_call: TRBV2
cdr3_aa: CASSPSTGQNQPQHF; d_call: TRBD1; j_call: TRBJ1-5; clone_size: NA; v_call: TRBV7-2
cdr3_aa: CASSSRVADQPQHF; d_call: NA; j_call: TRBJ1-5; clone_size: NA; v_call: TRBV5-8
cdr3_aa: CASSPGQHSYEQYF; d_call: TRBD1; j_call: TRBJ2-7; clone_size: NA; v_call: TRBV28
cdr3_aa: CASSSTSGGGHEQFF; d_call: TRBD2; j_call: TRBJ2-1; clone_size: NA; v_call: TRBV28
cdr3_aa: CASSSSLGLTYGYTF; d_call: NA; j_call: TRBJ1-2; clone_size: NA; v_call: TRBV27
cdr3_aa: CASRPRTSGGPAHTQYF; d_call: TRBD2; j_call: TRBJ2-3; clone_size: NA; v_call: TRBV2
cdr3_aa: CASSWGRAGTGTGELFF; d_call: NA; j_call: TRBJ2-2; clone_size: NA; v_call: TRBV21-1
cdr3_aa: CASSLIGEGTGELFF; d_call: TRBD2; j_call: TRBJ2-2; clone_size: once; v_call: TRBV5-1
cdr3_aa: CASSSTGTGYEQYF; d_call: NA; j_call: TRBJ2-7; clone_size: NA; v_call: TRBV5-1
cdr3_aa: CASSTGNQPQHF; d_call: NA; j_call: TRBJ1-5; clone_size: NA; v_call: TRBV27
cdr3_aa: CASSLQGAWETQYF; d_call: TRBD1; j_call: TRBJ2-5; clone_size: NA; v_call: TRBV27
cdr3_aa: CSVEGQGAAEQYF; d_call: TRBD1; j_call: TRBJ2-7; clone_size: NA; v_call: TRBV29-1
cdr3_aa: CASRVAGGYSFQFF; d_call: TRBD2; j_call: TRBJ2-1; clone_size: NA; v_call: TRBV28
cdr3_aa: CASSQGQGGYGYTF; d_call: TRBD1; j_call: TRBJ1-2; clone_size: NA; v_call: TRBV14
cdr3_aa: CASTDGTGYYGELFF; d_call: TRBD1; j_call: TRBJ2-2; clone_size: NA; v_call: TRBV19
cdr3_aa: CASSLSAVANYGYTF; d_call: NA; j_call: TRBJ1-2; clone_size: NA; v_call: TRBV7-2
cdr3_aa: CASSLPGQGLNEQFF; d_call: TRBD1; j_call: TRBJ2-1; clone_size: NA; v_call: TRBV27
cdr3_aa: CASSESHRASETQYF; d_call: NA; j_call: TRBJ2-5; clone_size: NA; v_call: TRBV25-1
cdr3_aa: CASSLFQGIDTQYF; d_call: NA; j_call: TRBJ2-3; clone_size: NA; v_call: TRBV27
cdr3_aa: CASSEFGGYEQYF; d_call: NA; j_call: TRBJ2-7; clone_size: NA; v_call: TRBV25-1
cdr3_aa: CASSSTGSSSYEQYF; d_call: NA; j_call: TRBJ2-7; clone_size: once; v_call: TRBV7-2
cdr3_aa: CASSLRGDEQFF; d_call: TRBD2; j_call: TRBJ2-1; clone_size: NA; v_call: TRBV4-1
cdr3_aa: CASSILASGDYEQYF; d_call: TRBD2; j_call: TRBJ2-7; clone_size: NA; v_call: TRBV19
cdr3_aa: CASSSGQANQPQHF; d_call: TRBD1; j_call: TRBJ1-5; clone_size: NA; v_call: TRBV5-1
cdr3_aa: CASAGDQETQYF; d_call: NA; j_call: TRBJ2-5; clone_size: NA; v_call: TRBV28
cdr3_aa: CASSSLGRQKTDTQYF; d_call: NA; j_call: TRBJ2-3; clone_size: NA; v_call: TRBV7-9
cdr3_aa: CASSLSPPSHEQYF; d_call: NA; j_call: TRBJ2-7; clone_size: once; v_call: TRBV27
cdr3_aa: CASSSTGPLHF; d_call: NA; j_call: TRBJ1-6; clone_size: NA; v_call: TRBV5-1
cdr3_aa: CASSPNPYEQYF; d_call: NA; j_call: TRBJ2-7; clone_size: NA; v_call: TRBV7-3
cdr3_aa: CASSQAPLSGTEDIHF; d_call: NA; j_call: TRBJ1-6; clone_size: NA; v_call: TRBV4-3
cdr3_aa: CASSPSLEGDTEAFF; d_call: NA; j_call: TRBJ1-1; clone_size: NA; v_call: TRBV7-8
cdr3_aa: CAWSVSGSYEQYF; d_call: TRBD2; j_call: TRBJ2-7; clone_size: NA; v_call: TRBV30
cdr3_aa: CAISARWDYGYTF; d_call: NA; j_call: TRBJ1-2; clone_size: few; v_call: TRBV10-3
cdr3_aa: CASSTQHRTGENSPLHF; d_call: TRBD1; j_call: TRBJ1-6; clone_size: NA; v_call: TRBV19
cdr3_aa: CASSPGGGGNEQFF; d_call: NA; j_call: TRBJ2-1; clone_size: NA; v_call: TRBV7-9
cdr3_aa: CASSETTGSNSYTF; d_call: TRBD1; j_call: TRBJ1-2; clone_size: many; v_call: TRBV6-1
cdr3_aa: CASSLDVANYGYTF; d_call: NA; j_call: TRBJ1-2; clone_size: NA; v_call: TRBV5-4
cdr3_aa: CASSLQGDPATNEKLFF; d_call: NA; j_call: TRBJ1-4; clone_size: NA; v_call: TRBV11-2
cdr3_aa: CASSPTGPGNQPQHF; d_call: NA; j_call: TRBJ1-5; clone_size: many; v_call: TRBV7-9